These 31 T cell receptor beta chains were all obtained from the same sample, sequenced in a study of T cell responses to AZD1222 COVID-19 vaccine. The repertoire was sequenced with immunoSEQ multiplex PCR; TCRdb's copy has only in-frame clones and lacks some. The repertoire includes some 80,000 clones, approximately 88% of them detected once, and approximately 9.1% sits in the top ten. The sample was peripheral blood, taken 28 days after the second dose of the MenACWY control vaccine. These receptors came from an adult who received the MenACWY meningococcal vaccine as a control.

The chain recombines TRBV14 with TRBJ2-7; perhaps D is TRBD1 or TRBD2 (5 bases each). The V gene lost 0 bases and the J gene lost 2 bases, with 11 bases spanning the gap. The V gene's germline CDR1 is SGHDN and CDR2 FVKESK. CDR3 length: 15 residues. The CDR3 nucleotides read TGTGCCAGCAGCCAAGATCTGGGACGGGCCTACGAGCAGTACTTC. The encoded protein is CASSQDLGRAYEQYF.

V gene TRBV19 combines with J gene TRBJ1-2, with 11 bases lining up with TRBD1. Germline lookup yields CDR1 LNHDA and CDR2 SQIVND (reference sequence). J gave up 4 bases and V 3 bases, and 4 bases lay outside the gene matches. CDR3 length equals 15 residues. The CDR3 region has the DNA TGTGCCAGTAGTATGGGGGACAGGGGGGCCTATGGCTACACCTTC. Protein product: CASSMGDRGAYGYTF.

This sequence joins TRBV29-1 and TRBJ1-2; the D gene is possibly TRBD1 (6 bases). Germline CDR1 and CDR2: SQVTM and ANQGSEA. V shed 7 bases and J shed 6 bases, with 21 bases lying between them. The CDR3 consists of 14 residues. In DNA, the CDR3 is TGCAGCGGGGGGGCCGGGGGGGACTTAGATGGCTACACCTTC. It encodes CSGGAGGDLDGYTF.

This chain links TRBV5-4 with TRBJ1-2, with D maybe TRBD1 (5 bases). Germline V gene sequence: CDR1 SGHNT, CDR2 YYREEE (reference sequence). This CDR3 contains 15 residues. V was pared by 1 base and J by 3 bases, with 13 bases between. The CDR3 protein is CASSLQNRGDYGYTF. The CDR3 region has the DNA TGTGCCAGCAGCTTGCAAAACCGGGGGGACTATGGCTACACCTTC.

The V and J genes are TRBV2 and TRBJ1-2; no clear D. The V gene lost 5 bases and the J gene lost 7 bases, with 14 bases spanning the gap. The length of the CDR3 is 13 residues. The germline V gene encodes CDR1 SNHLY and CDR2 FYNNEI. CDR3 residues: CASSLSRERGYTF. The CDR3 coding sequence is TGTGCCAGCAGTCTGAGTAGGGAGCGTGGCTACACCTTC. The complete variable domain, with remaining parts taken from reference TRBV2 and TRBJ1-2, reads EPEVTQTPSHQVTQMGQEVILRCVPISNHLYFYWYRQILGQKVEFLVSFYNNEISEKSEIFDDQFSVERPDGSNFTLKIRSTKLEDSAMYFCASSLSRERGYTFGSGTRLTVV.

The chain joins TRBV29-1 to TRBJ1-1; 7 bases are a match to TRBD1. CDR3 length equals 14 residues. The V and J ends lost 8 bases and 3 bases, in that order; junction bases with no gene match: 12. The germline CDR1 and CDR2 sequences are SQVTM and ANQGSEA. CDR3 protein: CSTLGTVGDTEAFF. The CDR3 nucleotides are TGCAGCACCCTGGGGACAGTCGGGGACACTGAAGCTTTCTTT.

The chain uses TRBV30 and TRBJ1-3, with D perhaps TRBD1 (5 bases). Trimming removed 4 bases from V and 0 bases from J, with 7 bases in between. Germline V gene sequence: CDR1 GTSNPN, CDR2 SVGIG (reference sequence). The CDR3 has 13 residues. The CDR3 loop is CAWNQGSGNTIYF. The DNA of the CDR3 is TGTGCCTGGAACCAGGGCTCTGGAAACACCATATATTTT.

The chain recombines TRBV6-6 with TRBJ2-1, with TRBD2 matching 7 bases. The V gene's germline CDR1 is MNHNY and CDR2 SVGAGI (reference sequence). The CDR3 covers 12 residues. With V trimmed by 5 bases and J by 9 bases, 4 bases remained unmatched. This CDR3 reads CASSRLAGEQFF. DNA for the CDR3: TGTGCCAGCAGTCGACTAGCTGGTGAGCAGTTCTTC.

The chain joins TRBV5-1 to TRBJ2-1; D may match TRBD1 or TRBD2 (5 bases each). CDR3 length: 15 residues. The V gene's germline CDR1 is SGHRS and CDR2 YFSETQ. Trimming left V 2 bases short and J 4 bases short, with 13 bases between. In DNA form, the CDR3 reads TGCGCCAGCAGCTTTGATGGGGGAAGTTACAATGAGCAGTTCTTC. Encoded protein: CASSFDGGSYNEQFF.

The J gene is TRBJ2-1, the V gene TRBV7-9, with 11 bases aligning to TRBD1. J lost 5 bases, V lost 5 bases, and 17 bases had no gene match. The CDR3 length is 19 residues. From germline, CDR1 is SEHNR and CDR2 FQNEAQ (reference sequence). The CDR3 bases are TGTGCCAGCAGCCCCGGGACAGGGGGACGGGGGTGGTTCAACAATGAGCAGTTCTTC. Translated: CASSPGTGGRGWFNNEQFF.

The rearrangement joins TRBV2 to TRBJ1-1; TRBD1 aligns across 7 bases. There are 16 residues in the CDR3. Losses at the gene ends were 4 bases for V and 2 bases for J; bases not matched to a gene: 10. Germline V gene sequence: CDR1 SNHLY, CDR2 FYNNEI. CDR3 sequence (DNA): TGTGCCAGCAGTGCCCGTTCGGGACAGATAAACACTGAAGCTTTCTTT. Translated: CASSARSGQINTEAFF.

This chain links TRBV7-9 with TRBJ1-1; D possibly corresponds to TRBD1 (5 bases). Trimming removed 8 bases at V and 8 bases at J, with 9 bases between. CDR3 length equals 10 residues. CDR1 SEHNR and CDR2 FQNEAQ come from the germline V gene (reference sequence). The CDR3 spells CASGGREAFF. The CDR3 region has the DNA TGTGCCAGCGGGGGGAGGGAAGCTTTCTTT.

The V call is TRBV18, the J call TRBJ1-4; no firm D call. Trimming took 3 bases from V and 7 from J, leaving 12 bases between them. Germline CDR1 reads KGHSH; CDR2 reads LQKENI. The CDR3 totals 14 residues. The CDR3 protein is CASSPFREGEKLFF. CDR3 DNA sequence: TGTGCCAGCTCACCGTTTAGGGAGGGTGAAAAACTGTTTTTT.

The chain recombines TRBV7-2 with TRBJ2-5; D is undetermined. Trimming removed 2 bases from V and 5 bases from J, with 12 bases in between. The CDR3 is made up of 14 amino acids. Germline CDR1 is SGHTA and CDR2 is FQGNSA. The CDR3 DNA sequence: TGTGCCAGCAGCTTAATATCCGGATGGGAGACCCAGTACTTC. Its protein product is CASSLISGWETQYF. Filled out from reference TRBV7-2 and TRBJ2-5, the complete variable domain reads GAGVSQSPSNKVTEKGKDVELRCDPISGHTALYWYRQSLGQGLEFLIYFQGNSAPDKSGLPSDRFSAERTGGSVSTLTIQRTQQEDSAVYLCASSLISGWETQYFGPGTRLLVL.

The chain is built from TRBV5-1 and TRBJ2-7; D may be TRBD1 (6 bases). V lost 4 bases and J 6 bases, leaving 20 bases between the germline ends. CDR3 length: 15 amino acids. Germline values: CDR1 SGHRS, CDR2 YFSETQ. The CDR3 loop reads CASSLAGTSRAEQYF. In DNA, the CDR3 is TGCGCCAGCAGCCTTGCCGGGACATCTCGGGCCGAGCAGTACTTC.

The chain joins TRBV10-3 to TRBJ2-2, with a weak D call TRBD1 (5 bases). Germline CDR1 ENHRY, CDR2 SYGVKD. The V end was cut by 7 bases, the J end by 0 bases, with 9 bases between. CDR3 size: 14 residues. In nucleotides, the CDR3 is TGTGCCATCAAAGGACATTCGAACACCGGGGAGCTGTTTTTT. Protein: CAIKGHSNTGELFF.

V and J are TRBV28 and TRBJ2-5; D not certain. The CDR3 length is 12 residues. Germline CDR1 and CDR2: MDHEN and SYDVKM. The V end lost 4 bases, the J end lost 5 bases, and 8 bases lay between the germline ends. The CDR3 nucleotides read TGTGCCAGCAGTTCATTTGTTGAGACCCAGTACTTC. Protein: CASSSFVETQYF. Combining the CDR3 with reference TRBV28 and TRBJ2-5 gives the whole variable domain DVKVTQSSRYLVKRTGEKVFLECVQDMDHENMFWYRQDPGLGLRLIYFSYDVKMKEKGDIPEGYSVSREKKERFSLILESASTNQTSMYLCASSSFVETQYFGPGTRLLVL.

V gene TRBV11-2 combines with J gene TRBJ1-4, with no clear D. Trimming left V 0 bases short and J 8 bases short, with 7 bases between. Germline values: CDR1 SGHAT, CDR2 FQNNGV. This CDR3 has 13 amino acids. The CDR3 sequence: CASSLEGGEKLFF. DNA of the CDR3: TGTGCCAGCAGCTTAGAGGGTGGCGAAAAACTGTTTTTT.

J is TRBJ1-5 and V is TRBV6-6, with TRBD1 matching 9 bases. The ends lost 5 bases at V and 6 bases at J; junction bases unmatched: 8. CDR3 length: 15 amino acids. Germline loops: CDR1 MNHNY, CDR2 SVGAGI (reference sequence). The CDR3 DNA reads TGTGCCAGCAGTAACGGCGGACAGGGGACTCAGCCCCAGCATTTT. This sequence encodes CASSNGGQGTQPQHF.

The J gene is TRBJ2-7, the V gene TRBV15; tentative D call: TRBD1 (6 bases). V was shortened by 1 base and J by 6 bases, with 7 bases between the two germline ends. The CDR3 extends over 12 amino acids. The germline V gene has CDR1 LNHNV and CDR2 YYDKDF (reference sequence). The CDR3 sequence: CATSRVQGEQYF. DNA of the CDR3: TGTGCCACCAGCAGAGTACAGGGCGAGCAGTACTTC.

The count of this clone is one. The V call is TRBV4-3, the J call TRBJ1-2; the match to TRBD1 covers 7 bases. Per the germline V gene, CDR1 is LGHNA and CDR2 is YSLEER. J gave up 4 bases and V 4 bases, and 9 bases lay outside the gene matches. CDR3 size: 15 residues. The CDR3 bases are TGCGCCAGCAGCCCCCAACAGGGGAACCCCTATGGCTACACCTTC. It yields the protein CASSPQQGNPYGYTF.

This sequence joins TRBV2 and TRBJ2-2; no firm D call. This CDR3 spans 15 amino acids. V was pared by 6 bases and J by 0 bases, with 11 bases between. Per germline, CDR1 SNHLY and CDR2 FYNNEI. This CDR3 is CASRERTANTGELFF. The CDR3 DNA sequence: TGTGCCAGCAGAGAACGCACAGCGAACACCGGGGAGCTGTTTTTT.

V is TRBV6-5 and J is TRBJ1-1, with 9 positions matching TRBD1. The junction had 4 bases not matched to a gene; V was cut back by 0 bases and J by 2 bases. Germline V lookup: CDR1 MNHEY, CDR2 SVGAGI. The CDR3 spans 16 residues. Here the CDR3 reads CASSYSRQGGNTEAFF. CDR3 DNA sequence: TGTGCCAGCAGTTACTCGAGACAGGGGGGCAACACTGAAGCTTTCTTT.

V gene TRBV7-9 combines with J gene TRBJ1-1, with D possibly TRBD1 on 5 matching bases. Germline V lookup: CDR1 SEHNR, CDR2 FQNEAQ (reference sequence). The CDR3 sequence is 12 residues long. With 3 bases removed from V and 6 bases from J, the gap between germline ends came to 8 bases. This chain's CDR3 is CASSFLGAEAFF. The CDR3 coding sequence is TGTGCCAGCAGCTTTTTGGGGGCTGAAGCTTTCTTT.

V is TRBV28 and J is TRBJ1-4; D is unclear. V lost 11 bases and J lost 4, with 14 bases in between. Looked up from germline, CDR1 is MDHEN and CDR2 is SYDVKM. The CDR3 spans 13 residues. In DNA, the CDR3 is TGTGCCGTCGACACCCCTAGTAATGAAAAACTGTTTTTT. As protein: CAVDTPSNEKLFF.

The V call is TRBV6-5, the J call TRBJ1-5, with 9 bases aligning to TRBD1. Germline-derived CDR1 and CDR2 are MNHEY and SVGAGI. The CDR3 extends over 11 amino acids. Trimming removed 6 bases from V and 9 bases from J; junction bases left unmatched: 0. The CDR3 spells CASRTGGPQHF. The DNA of the CDR3 is TGTGCCAGCAGGACAGGGGGGCCCCAGCATTTT.

V gene TRBV7-7 combines with J gene TRBJ2-5; TRBD1 is a possible D gene (5 bases). The CDR3 consists of 13 residues. The germline V gene encodes CDR1 SSHAT and CDR2 FNYEAQ (reference sequence). Trimming took 3 bases from V and 1 from J, leaving 6 bases between them. CDR3 residues: CASSFTGQETQYF. CDR3 nucleotides: TGTGCCAGCAGCTTTACAGGCCAAGAGACCCAGTACTTC.

V gene TRBV3-1 (or the pseudogene TRBV3-2) combines with J gene TRBJ2-7; D is possibly TRBD2 (6 bases). This CDR3 spans 14 amino acids. Per germline, CDR1 LGHDT and CDR2 YNNKEL (reference sequence). Trimming took 5 bases from V and 3 from J, leaving 14 bases between them. As DNA, the CDR3 is TGTGCCAGCAGCGGAGACGGGGGATACTACGAGCAGTACTTC. It translates to CASSGDGGYYEQYF.

The V gene is TRBV12-3 or TRBV12-4, the J gene TRBJ1-2; TRBD1 is a possible D gene (5 bases). V lost 5 bases, J lost 5 bases, and 12 bases lay in between. There are 13 residues in the CDR3. The chain's CDR3 is CASSTGERYGYTF. Here the CDR3 DNA reads TGTGCCAGCAGTACAGGAGAACGATATGGCTACACCTTC.

The J gene is TRBJ2-7, the V gene TRBV27; perhaps TRBD2 as D (6 bases). Germline V gene lookup returns CDR1 MNHEY and CDR2 SMNVEV (reference sequence). V dropped 3 bases and J dropped 4 bases, with 13 bases sitting between them. CDR3 size: 14 residues. CDR3 bases: TGTGCCAGCAGTTTTCGGGACTCAAGGTACGAGCAGTACTTC. It specifies CASSFRDSRYEQYF.

Written as DNA, the CDR3 is TGTGCCAGCAGCCAAGATGCTTTGAGTGATACTAGTACGAAGGGGCCCACCGGGGAGCTGTTTTTT. Translating it yields CASSQDALSDTSTKGPTGELFF. This chain joins TRBV3-1 (or the pseudogene TRBV3-2) and TRBJ2-2; D may match TRBD1 or TRBD2 (5 bases each). CDR1 and CDR2 from the germline V gene are LGHDT and YNNKEL (reference sequence). V was cut by 0 bases and J by 4 bases, with 30 bases left in between. CDR3 length: 22 amino acids.